The following is a TCR beta chain sequence with its context. This sample is drawn from a study of control samples from healthy donors and cancer patients. The ends were cut back, 2 bases at V and 3 bases at J, with 17 bases in the middle. The CDR3 extends over 15 amino acids. Per germline, CDR1 SQVTM and CDR2 ANQGSEA. The protocol was immunoSEQ multiplex PCR, while the TCRdb copy is restricted to in-frame clones and leaves out a portion. The sample records some 95,000 clones, around three quarters being singletons. The chain joins TRBV29-1 to TRBJ2-7; maybe TRBD1 (6 bases). The source material was blood. This sequence was found in a woman aged 30 to 39 in good health. This CDR3 is CSVEIPLGTIYEQYF. The CDR3 DNA follows: TGCAGCGTTGAAATTCCGTTGGGGACAATCTACGAGCAGTACTTC.